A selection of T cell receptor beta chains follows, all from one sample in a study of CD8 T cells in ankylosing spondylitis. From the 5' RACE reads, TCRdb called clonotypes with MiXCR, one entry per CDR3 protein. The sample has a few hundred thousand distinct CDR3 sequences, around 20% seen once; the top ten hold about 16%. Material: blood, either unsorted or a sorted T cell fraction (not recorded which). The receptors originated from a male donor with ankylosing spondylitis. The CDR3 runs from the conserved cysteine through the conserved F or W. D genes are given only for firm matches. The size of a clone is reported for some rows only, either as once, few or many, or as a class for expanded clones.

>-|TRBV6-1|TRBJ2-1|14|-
CASAAPRAPNEQFF
TGTGCCAGCGCAGCTCCGAGGGCACCCAATGAGCAGTTCTTC
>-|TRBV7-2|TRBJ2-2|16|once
CASSPTGARGTGELFF
TGTGCCAGCAGCCCCACCGGGGCTCGCGGCACCGGGGAGCTGTTTTTT
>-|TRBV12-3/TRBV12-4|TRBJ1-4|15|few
CASTFTGNWDEKLFF
TGTGCCAGCACCTTCACGGGCAACTGGGATGAAAAACTGTTTTTT
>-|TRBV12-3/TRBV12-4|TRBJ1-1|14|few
CASNQGHSNTEAFF
TGTGCCAGCAACCAGGGACACTCGAACACTGAAGCTTTCTTT
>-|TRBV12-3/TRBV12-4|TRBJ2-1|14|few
CASSQTRTGNEQFF
TGTGCCAGCAGCCAAACCCGTACAGGGAATGAGCAGTTCTTC
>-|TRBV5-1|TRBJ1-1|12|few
CASSLGQTGAFF
TGCGCCAGCAGCTTAGGCCAGACTGGAGCTTTCTTT
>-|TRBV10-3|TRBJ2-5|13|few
CAISASNQETQYF
TGTGCCATCAGTGCTTCTAACCAAGAGACCCAGTACTTC
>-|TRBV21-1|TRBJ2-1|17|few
CASSKMLKYLADNEQFF
TGTGCCAGCAGCAAAATGCTAAAATATCTAGCGGACAATGAGCAGTTCTTC
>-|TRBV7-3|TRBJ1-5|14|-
CASTKHGGFEPQHF
TGTGCCAGCACGAAGCATGGGGGATTCGAGCCCCAGCATTTT
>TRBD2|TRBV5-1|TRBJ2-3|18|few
CASSFGVGRARATDTQYF
TGCGCCAGCAGCTTTGGAGTCGGGAGGGCCCGCGCCACAGATACGCAGTATTTT
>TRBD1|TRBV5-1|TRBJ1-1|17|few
CASSLLLAGGPDTEAFF
TGCGCCAGCAGCTTGCTGTTGGCAGGGGGTCCTGACACTGAAGCTTTCTTT
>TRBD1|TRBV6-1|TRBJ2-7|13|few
CASSRGQGREQYF
TGTGCCAGCAGTAGGGGACAGGGAAGAGAGCAGTACTTC
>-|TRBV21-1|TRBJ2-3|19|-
CASVKRRRLGGASTDTQYF
TGTGCCAGCGTCAAGCGGCGCCGTTTGGGGGGAGCTAGCACAGATACGCAGTATTTT
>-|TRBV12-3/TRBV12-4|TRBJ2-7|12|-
CASSLGVGEQYF
TGTGCCAGCAGTTTAGGAGTTGGCGAGCAGTACTTC
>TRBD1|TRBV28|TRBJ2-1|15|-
CASSVTGANYNEQFF
TGTGCCAGCAGTGTTACAGGGGCTAACTACAATGAGCAGTTCTTC
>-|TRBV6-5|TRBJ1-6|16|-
CASSLDSSALNSPLHF
TGTGCCAGCAGTCTCGACAGCTCTGCCTTAAATTCACCCCTCCACTTT
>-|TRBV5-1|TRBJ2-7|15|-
CASSLLQGGGYEQYF
TGCGCCAGCAGCTTGCTCCAGGGGGGCGGGTACGAGCAGTACTTC
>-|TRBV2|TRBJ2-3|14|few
CASRWTASTDTQYF
TGTGCCAGCAGATGGACAGCCAGCACAGATACGCAGTATTTT
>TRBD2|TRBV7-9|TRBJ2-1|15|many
CASSYSGTWDNEQFF
TGTGCCAGCAGCTATAGCGGGACCTGGGACAATGAGCAGTTCTTC
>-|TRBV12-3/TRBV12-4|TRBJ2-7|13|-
CASTFSPGDEQYF
TGTGCCAGCACCTTTTCCCCGGGGGACGAGCAGTACTTC
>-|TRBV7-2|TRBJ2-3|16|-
CASSPDLPAGRDTQYF
TGTGCCAGCAGCCCAGACTTGCCAGCGGGTCGGGATACGCAGTATTTT
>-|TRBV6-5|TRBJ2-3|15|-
CASSYSPRRTDTQYF
TGTGCCAGCAGTTACTCTCCGAGGAGGACAGATACGCAGTATTTT
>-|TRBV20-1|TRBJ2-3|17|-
CSAPLSLPGGKGDTQYF
TGCAGTGCTCCCCTTTCCCTACCTGGGGGAAAGGGAGATACGCAGTATTTT
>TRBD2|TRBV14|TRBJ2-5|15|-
CASSQELAVQETQYF
TGTGCCAGCAGCCAGGAACTAGCGGTCCAAGAGACCCAGTACTTC
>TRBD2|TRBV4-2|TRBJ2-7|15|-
CASSQGNSGNYEQYF
TGTGCCAGCAGCCAAGGTAATAGCGGGAACTACGAGCAGTACTTC
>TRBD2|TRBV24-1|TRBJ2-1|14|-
CATMSGSSYNEQFF
TGTGCCACCATGAGCGGGAGCTCCTACAATGAGCAGTTCTTC
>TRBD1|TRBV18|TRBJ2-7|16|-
CASSPATMTGNYEQYF
TGTGCCAGCTCACCCGCGACGATGACAGGGAACTACGAGCAGTACTTC
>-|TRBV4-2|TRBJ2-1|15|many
CASSQALVSYNEQFF
TGTGCCAGCAGCCAAGCACTAGTCTCCTACAATGAGCAGTTCTTC
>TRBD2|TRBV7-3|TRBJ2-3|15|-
CASSLLAGGADTQYF
TGTGCCAGCAGCCTACTAGCGGGAGGGGCAGATACGCAGTATTTT
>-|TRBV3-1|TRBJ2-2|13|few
CASSHRRAPELFF
TGTGCCAGCAGCCATAGGAGGGCTCCGGAGCTGTTTTTT
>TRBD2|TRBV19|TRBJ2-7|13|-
CASSTGTSGKQYF
TGTGCCAGTAGTACCGGGACTAGCGGAAAGCAGTACTTC
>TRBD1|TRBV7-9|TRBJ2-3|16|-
CASSPRTGAGTDTQYF
TGTGCCAGCAGCCCACGGACAGGGGCAGGCACAGATACGCAGTATTTT
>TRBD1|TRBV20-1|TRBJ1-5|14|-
CSARAGTGDQPQHF
TGCAGTGCTAGAGCCGGGACAGGGGATCAGCCCCAGCATTTT
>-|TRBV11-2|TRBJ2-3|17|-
CASSLGVGERSTDTQYF
TGTGCCAGCAGCTTAGGTGTGGGGGAACGAAGCACAGATACGCAGTATTTT
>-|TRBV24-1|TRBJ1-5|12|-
CATSGGGRPQHF
TGTGCCACCAGTGGCGGCGGTCGGCCCCAGCATTTT
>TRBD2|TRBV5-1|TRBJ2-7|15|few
CASSLIAGGPHEQYF
TGCGCCAGCAGTCTCATAGCGGGAGGGCCCCACGAGCAGTACTTC
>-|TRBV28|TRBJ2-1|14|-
CASSTPGTYNEQFF
TGTGCCAGCAGCACCCCCGGGACATACAATGAGCAGTTCTTC
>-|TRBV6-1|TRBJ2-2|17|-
CASSLRREVLNTGELFF
TGTGCCAGCAGCCTCCGCAGGGAGGTATTGAACACCGGGGAGCTGTTTTTT
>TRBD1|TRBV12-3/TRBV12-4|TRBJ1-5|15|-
CASSSRGNSNQPQHF
TGTGCCAGCAGTTCCAGGGGGAATAGCAATCAGCCCCAGCATTTT
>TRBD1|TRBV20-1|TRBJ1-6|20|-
CSARVLAGTGGLSYNSPLHF
TGCAGTGCTAGAGTCCTCGCGGGGACAGGGGGCTTATCCTATAATTCACCCCTCCACTTT
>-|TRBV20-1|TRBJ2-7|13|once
CSAELQGTYEQYF
TGCAGTGCTGAATTACAGGGAACCTACGAGCAGTACTTC
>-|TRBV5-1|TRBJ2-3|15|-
CASSSTSGGTDTQYF
TGCGCCAGCAGCTCTACTTCAGGGGGCACAGATACGCAGTATTTT
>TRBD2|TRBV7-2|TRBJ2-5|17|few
CASSWTSGRDRQETQYF
TGTGCCAGCAGCTGGACTAGCGGGAGAGATAGACAAGAGACCCAGTACTTC
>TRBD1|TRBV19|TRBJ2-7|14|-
CASSSTGATYEQYF
TGTGCCAGTAGTAGCACAGGGGCAACCTACGAGCAGTACTTC
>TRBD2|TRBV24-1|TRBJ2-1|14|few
CASSDGGTYNEQFF
TGTGCCAGTTCAGACGGGGGGACTTACAATGAGCAGTTCTTC
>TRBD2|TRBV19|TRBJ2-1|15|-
CASAGGSGRAGEQFF
TGTGCCAGTGCCGGAGGGAGCGGGAGGGCCGGTGAGCAGTTCTTC
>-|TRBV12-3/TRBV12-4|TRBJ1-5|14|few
CASSLGGQIQPQHF
TGTGCCAGCAGTTTAGGCGGACAAATTCAGCCCCAGCATTTT
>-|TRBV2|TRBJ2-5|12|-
CASITEAETQYF
TGTGCCAGCATTACGGAAGCAGAGACCCAGTACTTC
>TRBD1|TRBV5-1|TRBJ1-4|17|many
CASSLQPTGATNEKLFF
TGCGCCAGCAGCCTGCAACCTACAGGGGCCACTAATGAAAAACTGTTTTTT
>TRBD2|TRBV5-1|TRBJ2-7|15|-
CASSSLLAGPYEQYF
TGCGCCAGCAGCTCCTTACTAGCGGGACCCTACGAGCAGTACTTC
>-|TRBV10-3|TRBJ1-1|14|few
CAISESSSGTEAFF
TGTGCCATCAGTGAGTCTAGCTCCGGGACTGAAGCTTTCTTT
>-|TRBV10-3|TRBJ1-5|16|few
CAISESSQTSNQPQHF
TGTGCCATCAGTGAGTCAAGTCAGACCAGCAATCAGCCCCAGCATTTT
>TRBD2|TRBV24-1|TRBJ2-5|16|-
CATSDLGLAGGETQYF
TGTGCCACCAGTGATTTGGGACTAGCCGGTGGAGAGACCCAGTACTTC
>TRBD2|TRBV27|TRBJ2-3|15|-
CASRVAGGTTDTQYF
TGTGCCAGCAGGGTAGCGGGAGGGACAACAGATACGCAGTATTTT
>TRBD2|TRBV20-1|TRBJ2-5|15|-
CSASPATSGTETQYF
TGCAGTGCTAGCCCCGCGACTAGCGGGACAGAGACCCAGTACTTC
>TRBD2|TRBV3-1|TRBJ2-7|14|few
CASSPTSGPYEQYF
TGTGCCAGCAGCCCGACTAGCGGTCCCTACGAGCAGTACTTC
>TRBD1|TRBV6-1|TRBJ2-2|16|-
CASSPPGQGRTGELFF
TGTGCCAGCAGTCCTCCGGGACAGGGACGCACCGGGGAGCTGTTTTTT
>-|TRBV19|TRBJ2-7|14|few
CASSGTLLAYEQYF
TGTGCCAGTAGTGGGACCTTGCTCGCCTACGAGCAGTACTTC
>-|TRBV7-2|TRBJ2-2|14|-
CASSFSGYTGELFF
TGTGCCAGCAGCTTCAGCGGGTACACCGGGGAGCTGTTTTTT
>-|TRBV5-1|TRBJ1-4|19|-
CASSPWSRDLPSTNEKLFF
TGCGCCAGCAGCCCCTGGTCGCGGGATTTACCATCAACTAATGAAAAACTGTTTTTT